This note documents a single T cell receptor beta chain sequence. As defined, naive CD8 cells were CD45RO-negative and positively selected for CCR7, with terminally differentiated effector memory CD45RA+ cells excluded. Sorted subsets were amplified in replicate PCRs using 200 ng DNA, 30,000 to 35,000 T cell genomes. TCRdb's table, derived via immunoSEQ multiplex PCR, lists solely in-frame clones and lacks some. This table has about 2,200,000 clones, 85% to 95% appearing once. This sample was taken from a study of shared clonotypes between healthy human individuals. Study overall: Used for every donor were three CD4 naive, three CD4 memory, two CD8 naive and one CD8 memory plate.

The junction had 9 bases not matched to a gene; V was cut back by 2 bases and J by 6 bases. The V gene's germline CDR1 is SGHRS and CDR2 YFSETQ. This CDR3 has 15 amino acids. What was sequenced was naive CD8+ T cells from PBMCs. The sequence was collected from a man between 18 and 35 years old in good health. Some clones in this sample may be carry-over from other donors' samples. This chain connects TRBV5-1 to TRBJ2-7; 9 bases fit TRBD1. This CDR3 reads CASSFGQGSYGEQYF. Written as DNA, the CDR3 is TGCGCCAGCAGCTTCGGACAGGGGAGTTATGGCGAGCAGTACTTC.